Listed below are T cell receptor beta chains from one sample, sequenced in a study of Tregs in tolerant kidney transplant recipients. The protocol was immunoSEQ multiplex PCR, while the TCRdb copy is restricted to in-frame clones and leaves out a portion. The sample lists roughly 70,000 clones, 70% to 90% occurring once. The sample here was CD4+ T cells from blood (PBMCs), taken 6 months after the transplant. These receptors all stem from a human patient who received a combined kidney and bone marrow transplant. Some T cells may be provided by the graft donor. CDR3s include the opening cysteine and the closing phenylalanine or tryptophan. The D gene is left open where the match is weak. The listing skips clone size in some rows; elsewhere it reads once, few, many or a size class.

d_call j_call clone_size v_call cdr3_nt cdr3_aa
NA TRBJ2-1 NA TRBV28 TGTGCCAGCAGTTTATTCGCTCACATCTCCTACAATGAGCAGTTCTTC CASSLFAHISYNEQFF
TRBD2 TRBJ2-3 NA TRBV7-9 TGTGCCAGCAGACGGACTAGCGGGGGGTTACTATATAGCACAGATACGCAGTATTTT CASRRTSGGLLYSTDTQYF
TRBD2 TRBJ2-3 few TRBV27 TGTGCCAGCAGTCCCCCCCGGCTAGCGGGGAGCACAGATACGCAGTATTTT CASSPPRLAGSTDTQYF
TRBD1 TRBJ1-6 NA TRBV4-2 TGTGCCAGCAGCCAGGGACAGGGGGGAGTACAAAATTCCCCCCTCCACTTT CASSQGQGGVQNSPLHF
TRBD1 TRBJ2-2 NA TRBV9 TGTGCCAGCAGCGTTGGACCGGGACAGGGGGCTGCCGGGGAGCTGTTTTTT CASSVGPGQGAAGELFF
NA TRBJ1-5 NA TRBV19 TGTGCCAGTAGTCCGCGGAGGGCCAGTAATCAGCCCCAGCATTTT CASSPRRASNQPQHF
NA TRBJ2-3 NA TRBV10-3 TGTGCCATCAGTGTGGGGTTCGGGAGTCGCACAGATACGCAGTATTTT CAISVGFGSRTDTQYF
TRBD1 TRBJ2-7 NA TRBV6-5 TGTGCCAGCAGTTACGACAGGGGGTCCTACGAGCAGTACTTC CASSYDRGSYEQYF
TRBD2 TRBJ2-1 NA TRBV5-1 TGCGCCAGCAGCTTTCTTAGCGGGTCCTACAATGAGCAGTTCTTC CASSFLSGSYNEQFF
TRBD1 TRBJ2-2 NA TRBV6-1 TGTGCCACCACGGGACAGGATAACACCGGGGAGCTGTTTTTT CATTGQDNTGELFF
NA TRBJ2-2 few TRBV19 TGTGCCAGTATCCAGCGGACCAACACCGGGGAGCTGTTTTTT CASIQRTNTGELFF
NA TRBJ2-1 NA TRBV7-2 TGTGCCAGCAGAAGAACTAGCTATGAGCAGTTCTTC CASRRTSYEQFF
NA TRBJ1-3 NA TRBV28 TGTGCCAGCAGTTTCGCGGCCACCATATATTTT CASSFAATIYF
NA TRBJ2-7 NA TRBV7-2 TGTGCCAGCAGCGAGAAGAGCTACGAGCAGTACTTC CASSEKSYEQYF
TRBD1 TRBJ1-5 NA TRBV5-1 TGCGCCAGCGCACCCGGGACAGGTATCAATCAGCCCCAGCATTTT CASAPGTGINQPQHF
TRBD2 TRBJ2-5 NA TRBV11-3 TGTGCCAGCAGCTTCATCTTAGCGGGAGAAGGAGAGACCCAGTACTTC CASSFILAGEGETQYF
NA TRBJ2-2 NA TRBV4-1 TGCGCCAGCAGCCAAGTTGCAGGCCCCGGGGAGCTGTTTTTT CASSQVAGPGELFF
TRBD2 TRBJ2-3 NA TRBV2 TGTGCCAGCAGTGTGTCTAGCGGGAGCGATACGCAGTATTTT CASSVSSGSDTQYF
TRBD1 TRBJ1-1 NA TRBV4-3 TGCGCCAGCAGCCCCTATACCAGGGGGATAGCTTTCTTT CASSPYTRGIAFF
NA TRBJ2-1 NA TRBV5-1 TGCGCCAGCAGTGGGCAGAGCTCCTACAATGAGCAGTTCTTC CASSGQSSYNEQFF
TRBD1 TRBJ2-7 once TRBV5-4 TGTGCCAGCAGCCAGGACAGGGGGCGATTCTACGAGCAGTACTTC CASSQDRGRFYEQYF
TRBD2 TRBJ2-1 few TRBV25-1 TGTGCCAGCAGTGATTCGGGGGGGAGGAATGAGCAGTTCTTC CASSDSGGRNEQFF
TRBD1 TRBJ2-7 NA TRBV27 TGTGCCAGCAGTTTCTTAGGGGGACAGGGGCTGCACGAGCAGTACTTC CASSFLGGQGLHEQYF
NA TRBJ2-2 NA TRBV5-4 TGTGCCAGCAGCTTGACGCGGGTCGGGGCCGGGGAGCTGTTTTTT CASSLTRVGAGELFF
NA TRBJ2-7 NA TRBV1 TGCACCAGCAGCCAAGAGTGGGGGGGCCACAACGAGCAGTACTTC CTSSQEWGGHNEQYF
NA TRBJ1-5 NA TRBV6-5 TGTGCCAGCACCCCGCCCGCGGGTCAGCCCCAGCATTTT CASTPPAGQPQHF
NA TRBJ2-1 few TRBV7-2 TGTGCCAGCAGCTTAGCGGCTAGCGCCCTCTCCTACAATGAGCAGTTCTTC CASSLAASALSYNEQFF
TRBD1 TRBJ2-7 few TRBV2 TGTGCCAGCAGTGAAGAGAGGACAGGGTTCGAGCAGTACTTC CASSEERTGFEQYF
TRBD1 TRBJ2-2 NA TRBV7-6 TGTGCCAGCAGCCGACCTACTAACTCCCCGGGACAGGGGGACGCCGGGGAGCTGTTTTTT CASSRPTNSPGQGDAGELFF
NA TRBJ1-2 NA TRBV4-3 TGCGCCAGCAGCCAAGATGTATTTGGCCTTGGCTACACCTTC CASSQDVFGLGYTF
TRBD2 TRBJ2-1 few TRBV5-4 TGTGCCAGCAGCTGGGGGACTAGCGGGAGCTGGGGTGAGCAGTTCTTC CASSWGTSGSWGEQFF
NA TRBJ1-5 NA TRBV2 TGTGCCAGCAGTGGAAGGCAGGGGAGCGATCAGCCCCAGCATTTT CASSGRQGSDQPQHF
NA TRBJ2-7 few TRBV6-6 TGTGCCAGCAGTCCCAGCTCCTACGAGCAGTACTTC CASSPSSYEQYF
TRBD2 TRBJ2-2 NA TRBV4-1 TGCGCCAGCAGCCAGGAATCAAGGACTAGCGGGAGGGTATACACCGGGGAGCTGTTTTTT CASSQESRTSGRVYTGELFF
TRBD1 TRBJ2-1 NA TRBV6-5 TGTGCCAGCAAAGACAGGGGGGGGCACAATGAGCAGTTCTTC CASKDRGGHNEQFF
NA TRBJ2-1 NA TRBV27 TGTGCCAGCAGTGGGTTTAGTAGTCGGGCCTACAATGAGCAGTTCTTC CASSGFSSRAYNEQFF
TRBD2 TRBJ2-5 once TRBV7-6 TGTGCCAGCAGCCATGCATCTAGCGGGGGGACTTTATACTTC CASSHASSGGTLYF
NA TRBJ2-7 NA TRBV4-2 TGTGCCAGCAGCCCATTTACAGGGCCGAGCTCCTACGAGCAGTACTTC CASSPFTGPSSYEQYF
TRBD1 TRBJ2-7 NA TRBV15 TGTGCCACCGCGCCGGGACAGGGGGTCCACGAGCAGTACTTC CATAPGQGVHEQYF
NA TRBJ2-4 NA TRBV6-5 TGTGCCAGCAGTTCGGCAGGGTTCCACATTCAGTACTTC CASSSAGFHIQYF
TRBD1 TRBJ1-2 once TRBV15 TGTGCCACCAGCAGGGCCGGGACAGGGGGAATCAGTGGCTACACCTTC CATSRAGTGGISGYTF